A single sample gave rise to the 26 T cell receptor beta chains below, sequenced in a study of T cells in Graves' hyperthyroidism and ophthalmopathy (dated by TCRdb to between 2017 and 2020). The library was produced with multiplex PCR. Sequencing relied on an Illumina HiSeq 2000. The TCR beta CDR3 regions were amplified from RNA transcripts. For the first round of RT-PCR on the TCR CDR3, the HTBI primer set was used together with the Qiagen OneStep RT-PCR kit. The public reads were run again by TCRdb, first through fastp at Q25 and then through MiXCR, and only productive beta chains were kept. For every CDR3 protein sequence, its rows merge into one entry that carries the most common genes and DNA. Present in this sample are a few hundred thousand distinct CDR3 sequences, roughly 15% of which were seen just once. The ten largest clones add up to 15% to 20% of the sample. Sequenced input: blood. The receptors here all came from a woman aged 55-75 years with Graves' ophthalmopathy.

The genes are TRBV10-3 and TRBJ2-3; 12 nucleotides align to TRBD2. CDR1 and CDR2 from the germline V gene are ENHRY and SYGVKD. V gave up 5 bases and J gave up 0 bases; unmatched junction bases: 3. CDR3 size: 16 residues. In nucleotides, the CDR3 is TGTGCCATCAGTCTAGGGACTAGCGGGAGCACAGATACGCAGTATTTT. Its protein is CAISLGTSGSTDTQYF.

At least ten counts were recorded for this clonotype. The genes are TRBV30 and TRBJ2-1; no reliable D call. The germline gives CDR1 GTSNPN, CDR2 SVGIG (reference sequence). This CDR3 is 12 amino acids long. The germline V and J ends were trimmed by 7 bases and 4 bases, with 11 bases remaining between them. DNA of the CDR3: TGTGCCTACTATGACACGTACAATGAGCAGTTCTTC. Protein: CAYYDTYNEQFF.

This clonotype showed up many times. This rearrangement joins TRBV3-1 to TRBJ1-3, with a tentative D call TRBD1 (6 bases). Per germline, CDR1 LGHDT and CDR2 YNNKEL (reference sequence). Trimming shortened V by 4 bases and J by 3 bases, and 10 bases separated the two germline ends. CDR3 length equals 14 residues. The CDR3, as DNA: TGTGCCAGCAGCCTAGGGGGTGGTGGAAACACCATATATTTT. Protein sequence: CASSLGGGGNTIYF.

Ten or more counts support this clonotype. J is TRBJ1-1 and V is TRBV7-8, with unresolved D. Trimming pared 2 bases from V and 4 bases from J, leaving 20 bases between. There are 17 residues in the CDR3. Germline values: CDR1 SGHVS, CDR2 FQNEAQ. This chain's CDR3 is CASSLNTAGYYVTEAFF. The CDR3 DNA follows: TGTGCCAGCAGCTTAAACACAGCGGGTTATTATGTCACTGAAGCTTTCTTT. Full variable domain (missing parts from reference TRBV7-8 and TRBJ1-1): GAGVSQSPRYKVAKRGQDVALRCDPISGHVSLFWYQQALGQGPEFLTYFQNEAQLDKSGLPSDRFFAERPEGSVSTLKIQRTQQEDSAVYLCASSLNTAGYYVTEAFFGQGTRLTVV.

This clonotype was recorded at least ten times. CDR3: CSARATGERGQYF. The CDR3 region has the DNA TGCAGTGCTAGAGCGACGGGAGAAAGGGGGCAGTACTTC. The chain joins TRBV20-1 to TRBJ2-7; tentative D call: TRBD2 (6 bases). V lost 1 base, J lost 9 bases, and 16 bases lay in between. This CDR3 is built from 13 residues. CDR1 DFQATT and CDR2 SNEGSKA come from the germline V gene (reference sequence).

This clonotype appeared a few times. Here the CDR3 reads CASSEFLGTGGVTDTQYF. The DNA of the CDR3 is TGTGCCAGCAGTGAATTTCTCGGGACAGGGGGCGTCACAGATACGCAGTATTTT. The chain has TRBV28 and TRBJ2-3; TRBD1 matches at 12 bases. V gave up 5 bases and J gave up 2 bases; unmatched junction bases: 11. CDR1 is MDHEN and CDR2 is SYDVKM in the germline V gene. The CDR3 spans 18 residues.

This clonotype was counted many times. The J gene is TRBJ1-5, the V gene TRBV19, with 7 bases matching TRBD1. V trimming: 4 bases; J trimming: 1 base; junction bases outside the gene matches: 4. Germline CDR1 LNHDA, CDR2 SQIVND (reference sequence). CDR3 length equals 15 residues. CDR3 DNA sequence: TGTGCCAGTAGTAGGGACAGAAACAGCAATCAGCCCCAGCATTTT. This sequence encodes CASSRDRNSNQPQHF.

This clonotype was recorded at least ten times. The rearrangement uses TRBV3-1 and TRBJ2-5; tentatively, D is TRBD1 (6 bases). The germline gives CDR1 LGHDT, CDR2 YNNKEL (reference sequence). This CDR3 has 15 residues. V gave up 4 bases and J gave up 1 base, with 13 bases separating them. In nucleotides, the CDR3 is TGTGCCAGCAGCCTCCCCGGGACAACCCAAGAGACCCAGTACTTC. Protein sequence: CASSLPGTTQETQYF.

Many counts were recorded for this clonotype. V and J are TRBV9 and TRBJ2-7; either TRBD1 or TRBD2 may supply D (5 bases each). Germline V gene lookup returns CDR1 SGDLS and CDR2 YYNGEE. The CDR3 is made up of 14 amino acids. V was clipped by 4 bases and J by 2 bases, with 13 bases between them. The CDR3 bases are TGTGCCAGCAGCAACCGGGACGGCCCCTACGAGCAGTACTTC. The encoded protein is CASSNRDGPYEQYF.

This clonotype was found many times. The V call is TRBV5-6, the J call TRBJ2-7; 11 positions agree with TRBD2. Looked up from germline, CDR1 is SGHDT and CDR2 is YYEEEE. This CDR3 has 17 amino acids. J was trimmed by 5 bases and V by 0 bases; bases with no gene match: 10. The CDR3 DNA sequence: TGTGCCAGCAGCTTGGGTGGTAGCGGGAGGGCATGGGACGAGCAGTACTTC. It yields the protein CASSLGGSGRAWDEQYF. Together with reference TRBV5-6 and TRBJ2-7, the CDR3 gives the full variable domain: DAGVTQSPTHLIKTRGQQVTLRCSPKSGHDTVSWYQQALGQGPQFIFQYYEEEERQRGNFPDRFSGHQFPNYSSELNVNALLLGDSALYLCASSLGGSGRAWDEQYFGPGTRLTVT.

This chain uses TRBV5-1 with TRBJ2-7, with 9 bases fitting TRBD1. With 6 bases clipped from V and 2 bases from J, the junction kept 6 bases outside the gene matches. Looked up from germline, CDR1 is SGHRS and CDR2 is YFSETQ. The CDR3 spans 14 residues. The CDR3 spells CASTPGTGTYEQYF. The CDR3 DNA follows: TGCGCCAGCACCCCCGGGACAGGGACCTACGAGCAGTACTTC.

In this sample, this clonotype turned up once. The chain recombines TRBV6-2 or TRBV6-3 with TRBJ1-6, with 10 bases that match TRBD1. Unmatched junction bases numbered 7, after V lost 7 bases and J lost 10 bases. The V gene's germline CDR1 is MNHEY and CDR2 SVGEGT. This CDR3 is 14 amino acids long. The CDR3 region has the DNA TGTGCCAGCAAACCCGACAGGGGGCTATCACCCCTCCACTTT. It codes for CASKPDRGLSPLHF.

The sample holds many counts of this clonotype. V is TRBV15 and J is TRBJ2-5; 11 bases agree with TRBD2. Germline lookup yields CDR1 LNHNV and CDR2 YYDKDF (reference sequence). The CDR3 length is 17 residues. The J segment lost 4 bases and the V segment lost 2 bases, leaving 9 bases of the junction unmatched. CDR3 DNA sequence: TGTGCCACCAGCAGAACTCCCCGAGGGACTAGCGGAGAGACCCAGTACTTC. It codes for CATSRTPRGTSGETQYF. The variable domain in full, with the rest retrieved from reference TRBV15 and TRBJ2-5, is DAMVIQNPRYQVTQFGKPVTLSCSQTLNHNVMYWYQQKSSQAPKLLFHYYDKDFNNEADTPDNFQSRRPNTSFCFLDIRSPGLGDTAMYLCATSRTPRGTSGETQYFGPGTRLLVL.

This sequence joins TRBV28 and TRBJ1-1; no clear D gene. The CDR3 is 14 amino acids. Trimming removed 3 bases at V and 1 base at J, with 9 bases between. Germline lookup yields CDR1 MDHEN and CDR2 SYDVKM. CDR3 protein: CASSLIQRNTEAFF. DNA for the CDR3: TGTGCCAGCAGTTTGATACAGCGGAACACTGAAGCTTTCTTT.

This clonotype was counted at least ten times. The rearrangement uses TRBV6-2 or TRBV6-3 and TRBJ2-1; TRBD2 matches at 10 bases. The ends lost 0 bases at V and 6 bases at J; junction bases unmatched: 2. The CDR3 totals 15 residues. In germline, CDR1 is MNHEY, CDR2 SVGEGT. The CDR3 bases are TGTGCCAGCAGTTACTCGGCTAGCGGGGGCAATGAGCAGTTCTTC. It yields the protein CASSYSASGGNEQFF.

This clonotype was recorded a few times. Relative to the germline gene, one junction end is altered; a read error may explain this. The J gene is TRBJ2-1, the V gene TRBV5-1; possible D gene TRBD2, 5 bases. Germline V gene sequence: CDR1 SGHRS, CDR2 YFSETQ. The CDR3 runs to 13 residues. The CDR3 protein is CAGSPPTTNEQFF. As DNA, the CDR3 is TGCGCCGGCAGCCCCCCGACTACCAATGAGCAGTTCTTC.

This clonotype has a handful of counts. The chain combines TRBV19 with TRBJ2-7; the match to TRBD2 covers 8 bases. From germline, CDR1 is LNHDA and CDR2 SQIVND (reference sequence). V was clipped by 6 bases and J by 3 bases; unmatched bases: 7. The length of the CDR3 is 14 residues. The CDR3 reads CASSLSGGFYEQYF. The CDR3 coding sequence is TGTGCCAGTAGCCTAAGCGGGGGTTTCTACGAGCAGTACTTC.

There are many counts of this clonotype. V gene TRBV12-3 or TRBV12-4 combines with J gene TRBJ1-6, with 11 bases aligning to TRBD1. Trimming at V came to 6 bases and at J to 9 bases, leaving 4 bases not matched to a gene. The CDR3 length is 14 residues. As DNA, the CDR3 is TGTGCCAGCAGCACGGACAGGGGGCCTTCACCCCTCCACTTT. This translates into CASSTDRGPSPLHF.

Many counts were recorded for this clonotype. This sequence joins TRBV7-9 and TRBJ2-5; 7 bases are a match to TRBD2. The CDR3 loop spans 17 amino acids. Germline V CDR1 and CDR2: SEHNR, FQNEAQ (reference sequence). Germline trimming cut 5 bases from V and 7 bases from J; bases unmatched to any gene: 19. CDR3 region: CASSQDSGPTWEGTQYF. DNA for the CDR3: TGTGCCAGCAGCCAAGACTCCGGGCCGACGTGGGAGGGGACCCAGTACTTC.

There are a few counts of this clonotype. This sequence joins TRBV4-1 and TRBJ2-1; D is unresolved. The germline V gene has CDR1 MGHRA and CDR2 YSYEKL. Trimming removed 0 bases from V and 5 bases from J, with 11 bases in between. This CDR3 contains 15 residues. The CDR3 region is CASSQDNQINNEQFF. For the CDR3, the DNA is TGCGCCAGCAGCCAAGACAACCAAATCAACAATGAGCAGTTCTTC.

This chain uses TRBV5-6 with TRBJ2-2; 10 bases line up with TRBD1. Per germline, CDR1 SGHDT and CDR2 YYEEEE. Trimming cost V 4 bases and J 8 bases; bases outside gene matches: 8. The CDR3 consists of 15 residues. For the CDR3, the DNA is TGTGCCAGCAGCCGTCGACAGGGGGCGACTGGGGAGCTGTTTTTT. Translated, it gives CASSRRQGATGELFF.

This clonotype was detected ten times or more. V is TRBV28 and J is TRBJ2-2; D is perhaps TRBD1 (6 bases). This CDR3 spans 15 amino acids. The V end lost 8 bases, the J end lost 1 base, and 14 bases lay between the germline ends. CDR1 and CDR2 (germline): MDHEN, SYDVKM. The CDR3 here is CASQPPQGNTGELFF. The CDR3 nucleotides are TGTGCCAGCCAACCCCCACAGGGGAACACCGGGGAGCTGTTTTTT.

This clonotype was counted ten times or more. The genes are TRBV12-3 or TRBV12-4 and TRBJ2-1; D is unresolved. The V gene lost 10 bases and the J gene lost 1 base, with 14 bases spanning the gap. This CDR3 comprises 14 residues. CDR3 amino acids: CATDRSSSYNEQFF. The CDR3, as DNA: TGTGCCACCGATCGTTCTTCTTCCTACAATGAGCAGTTCTTC.

This clonotype was seen ten or more times. The rearrangement joins TRBV12-3 or TRBV12-4 to TRBJ1-5; TRBD1 agrees at 7 bases. The CDR3 extends over 15 amino acids. V lost 5 bases and J lost 0; bases outside the gene matches: 4. The CDR3 nucleotides are TGTGCCAGCAGTCCCGGGACAGTTAGCAATCAGCCCCAGCATTTT. Its protein product is CASSPGTVSNQPQHF.

This clonotype has ten or more counts. The rearrangement uses TRBV11-2 and TRBJ2-5; a possible D gene is TRBD2 (5 bases). V gave up 1 base and J gave up 0 bases, with 12 bases separating them. Germline CDR1 SGHAT, CDR2 FQNNGV. This CDR3 is built from 16 residues. This CDR3 is CASSLGAGGNQETQYF. For the CDR3, the DNA is TGTGCCAGCAGCTTAGGTGCGGGTGGAAACCAAGAGACCCAGTACTTC.

This clonotype has a count of ten or more. The chain carries TRBV3-1 and TRBJ2-7; the D is unclear. Germline V gene sequence: CDR1 LGHDT, CDR2 YNNKEL (reference sequence). Trimming removed 0 bases at V and 3 bases at J, with 12 bases between. The CDR3 runs 15 residues. In DNA form, the CDR3 reads TGTGCCAGCAGCCAAGACGTTACGGGCCTCTACGAGCAGTACTTC. Amino acid sequence: CASSQDVTGLYEQYF.